One sample yielded the 28 T cell receptor beta chains listed below, sequenced in a study of OX40 agonist ivuxolimab in advanced cancers. Assay used: immunoSEQ multiplex PCR; TCRdb lists only in-frame clones, some missing. This table holds 95,000 or so clones, about 91% found once. The sequencing used CD4+ or CD8+ T cells sorted from blood, collected in a trial of the OX40 agonist ivuxolimab. Receptors were obtained from an adult with an advanced solid tumor such as melanoma, head and neck, liver or kidney cancer.

This chain connects TRBV4-1 to TRBJ2-3; TRBD2 matches 11 bases. The germline V gene has CDR1 MGHRA and CDR2 YSYEKL. Unmatched junction bases numbered 5, after V lost 3 bases and J lost 3 bases. This CDR3 spans 16 amino acids. Here the CDR3 reads CASSQTGTSGTDTQYF. DNA of the CDR3: TGCGCCAGCAGCCAGACCGGGACTAGCGGAACAGATACGCAGTATTTT.

A few counts support this clone. The chain recombines TRBV19 with TRBJ2-1, with 9 positions matching TRBD2. V shed 4 bases and J 9 bases; nucleotides not matched to a gene: 10. Germline V gene sequence: CDR1 LNHDA, CDR2 SQIVND (reference sequence). CDR3 size: 15 residues. CDR3 bases: TGTGCCAGTAGTACCCGAAGTGCGGGAGGGAGTGAGCAGTTCTTC. Translated: CASSTRSAGGSEQFF.

In this sample, this clone turned up once. The rearrangement links TRBV5-1 to TRBJ1-4, with 7 nucleotides matching TRBD1. V was pared by 5 bases and J by 5 bases, with 6 bases of the junction left unmatched. The CDR3 contains 14 residues. Per germline, CDR1 SGHRS and CDR2 YFSETQ. For the CDR3, the DNA is TGCGCCAGCAGACGGGACAGTTCCAATGAAAAACTGTTTTTT. Amino acids: CASRRDSSNEKLFF.

This clone was detected once. The chain uses TRBV10-3 and TRBJ2-7, with a weak D call TRBD2 (6 bases). The germline V gene encodes CDR1 ENHRY and CDR2 SYGVKD. This CDR3 is built from 16 residues. V lost 2 bases, J lost 2 bases, and 16 bases lay in between. This CDR3 is CAISEIPGRGTYEQYF. CDR3 DNA sequence: TGTGCCATCAGTGAGATTCCCGGCCGGGGGACCTACGAGCAGTACTTC.

This CDR3 is CASSVTGQGAYEQYF. The CDR3 DNA reads as TGCGCCAGCAGCGTAACGGGACAGGGGGCCTACGAGCAGTACTTC. The chain employs TRBV5-1 and TRBJ2-7; 11 bases are shared with TRBD1. J was trimmed by 2 bases and V by 4 bases; bases with no gene match: 5. The germline CDR1 and CDR2 sequences are SGHRS and YFSETQ. This CDR3 has 15 residues.

V usage is TRBV9 and J usage is TRBJ2-5; D may be TRBD1 (5 bases). V shed 0 bases and J shed 7 bases, with 10 bases lying between them. Germline CDR1 SGDLS, CDR2 YYNGEE. CDR3 length: 13 amino acids. Here the CDR3 DNA reads TGTGCCAGCAGCGTAGACCCCACAGGGACCCAGTACTTC. It codes for CASSVDPTGTQYF.

J is TRBJ2-7 and V is TRBV11-2; TRBD2 matches 16 bases. Germline V gives CDR1 SGHAT, CDR2 FQNNGV. The CDR3 covers 19 residues. The trim removed 5 bases at V and 6 bases at J, leaving 16 bases unmatched. In DNA form, the CDR3 reads TGTGCCAGCAGCAGGGGGGCGGGACTAGCGGGAGGGTGGGGTTTCGAGCAGTACTTC. Amino acids: CASSRGAGLAGGWGFEQYF.

V is TRBV19 and J is TRBJ1-2; 11 positions agree with TRBD1. V shed 5 bases, J shed 4 bases, and the junction held 6 bases outside the gene matches. The CDR3 length is 15 residues. Germline V CDR1 and CDR2: LNHDA, SQIVND (reference sequence). As DNA, the CDR3 is TGTGCCAGTAGTGTAGCCGGGACAGGGGGCTATGGCTACACCTTC. This translates into CASSVAGTGGYGYTF.

V gene TRBV5-1 combines with J gene TRBJ1-1; D is undetermined. The CDR3 is 13 amino acids. The germline V and J ends were trimmed by 6 bases and 1 base, with 10 bases remaining between them. Germline lookup yields CDR1 SGHRS and CDR2 YFSETQ. The CDR3 reads CASTEDGNTEAFF. DNA of the CDR3: TGCGCCAGCACCGAGGACGGGAACACTGAAGCTTTCTTT. Variable domain in full (rest from reference TRBV5-1 and TRBJ1-1): KAGVTQTPRYLIKTRGQQVTLSCSPISGHRSVSWYQQTPGQGLQFLFEYFSETQRNKGNFPGRFSGRQFSNSRSEMNVSTLELGDSALYLCASTEDGNTEAFFGQGTRLTVV.

The chain is built from TRBV14 and TRBJ2-5; 8 nucleotides match TRBD2. Germline CDR1 SGHDN, CDR2 FVKESK. This CDR3 comprises 14 residues. Trimming removed 5 bases from V and 4 bases from J; junction bases left unmatched: 6. Written as DNA, the CDR3 is TGTGCCAGCAGCGATGGACTAGCTGGAGAGACCCAGTACTTC. Residues: CASSDGLAGETQYF.

The V call is TRBV12-5, the J call TRBJ2-2; 7 bases map to TRBD1. The V gene's germline CDR1 is LGHNT and CDR2 FRNRAP. CDR3 length: 16 residues. V lost 6 bases, J lost 6 bases, and 13 bases stayed unmatched. CDR3 sequence (DNA): TGTGCTAGTGGGGCGATACAGGGGATCGGGGCCGGGGAGCTGTTTTTT. As protein: CASGAIQGIGAGELFF.

The V gene is TRBV9, the J gene TRBJ1-2, with D possibly being TRBD1 (6 bases). Trimming stripped 0 bases from V and 4 bases from J, with 13 bases between. The germline V gene has CDR1 SGDLS and CDR2 YYNGEE. The CDR3 runs 15 residues. The CDR3 DNA sequence: TGTGCCAGCAGCGTAGGCTCGGGGGGCATCTATGGCTACACCTTC. It encodes CASSVGSGGIYGYTF.

The chain couples TRBV5-1 to TRBJ2-5; 9 nucleotides align to TRBD1. Germline assignment: CDR1 SGHRS and CDR2 YFSETQ. The CDR3 spans 15 residues. V dropped 0 bases and J dropped 5; count of bases not matched to a gene: 5. CDR3 nucleotides: TGCGCCAGCAGCTTGGCGGGACAGGGTTGGGAGACCCAGTACTTC. This sequence encodes CASSLAGQGWETQYF.

The chain combines TRBV5-1 with TRBJ2-2; TRBD1 matches at 8 bases. The CDR3 runs to 16 residues. The trim removed 3 bases at V and 0 bases at J, leaving 4 bases unmatched. CDR1 and CDR2 (germline): SGHRS, YFSETQ. In nucleotides, the CDR3 is TGCGCCAGCAGCTACGGACAGGGCGCGAACACCGGGGAGCTGTTTTTT. The encoded protein is CASSYGQGANTGELFF.

The V call is TRBV6-1, the J call TRBJ1-5; tentative D call: TRBD1 (6 bases). V lost 6 bases and J 4 bases, leaving 13 bases between the germline ends. The CDR3 is made up of 14 amino acids. Germline-derived CDR1 and CDR2 are MNHNS and SASEGT. The CDR3 DNA sequence: TGTGCCAGCAGCTTATTCCAGGGGAATCAGCCCCAGCATTTT. Encoded protein: CASSLFQGNQPQHF.

The rearrangement links TRBV11-2 to TRBJ2-1; 7 bases agree with TRBD2. The ends lost 6 bases at V and 7 bases at J; junction bases unmatched: 12. Germline V gene sequence: CDR1 SGHAT, CDR2 FQNNGV. This CDR3 contains 15 residues. DNA of the CDR3: TGTGCCAGCAGTCTTGGACTAGGTCCTATGAATGAGCAGTTCTTC. Translated: CASSLGLGPMNEQFF.

For this clone: At one end the junction does not follow the germline gene, possibly because of a read error. The chain joins TRBV25-1 to TRBJ1-6; D remains unclear. The germline V gene has CDR1 MGHDK and CDR2 SYGVNS. The CDR3 consists of 14 residues. The DNA of the CDR3 is TGTGCCAGCAGCCCCGACAAGAATCATTCACCCCTCCACTTC. It codes for CASSPDKNHSPLHF.

CDR3 protein: CASSVGLTIDGYTF. DNA for the CDR3: TGTGCCAGCAGCGTAGGTTTGACAATTGATGGCTACACCTTC. V gene TRBV9 combines with J gene TRBJ1-2; D is unclear. V lost 0 bases and J lost 6, with 12 bases in between. This CDR3 has 14 residues. Germline V CDR1 and CDR2: SGDLS, YYNGEE.

The count of this clone is one. The germline gene is not matched at one end of the junction; a read error may be the cause. DNA of the CDR3: TGTGCCTCCCAGCCGGTTAGCGGGGGCCACGAGCGGTACTTC. Translating gives CASQPVSGGHERYF. The rearrangement uses TRBV10-3 and TRBJ2-7; 9 bases are a match to TRBD2. This CDR3 spans 14 amino acids. CDR1 is ENHRY, CDR2 SYGVKD, per germline.

The rearrangement uses TRBV6-6 and TRBJ1-4; 7 bases line up with TRBD1. Germline CDR1 reads MNHNY; CDR2 reads SVGAGI (reference sequence). Trimming removed 5 bases from V and 8 bases from J; junction bases left unmatched: 2. This CDR3 has 12 residues. The chain's CDR3 is CASSQGEEKLFF. The CDR3 DNA follows: TGTGCCAGCAGTCAGGGGGAGGAAAAACTGTTTTTT.

The J gene is TRBJ2-7, the V gene TRBV5-5; D not resolved. Trimming shortened V by 0 bases and J by 0 bases, and 7 bases separated the two germline ends. Germline lookup yields CDR1 SGHKS and CDR2 YYEKEE (reference sequence). This CDR3 contains 14 residues. For the CDR3, the DNA is TGTGCCAGCAGCTTGGACACCCACTCCTACGAGCAGTACTTC. It codes for CASSLDTHSYEQYF.

The chain links TRBV30 to TRBJ2-2; the match to TRBD1 covers 8 bases. V lost 7 bases and J lost 6; bases outside the gene matches: 10. The length of the CDR3 is 14 residues. Germline loops: CDR1 GTSNPN, CDR2 SVGIG (reference sequence). The CDR3 DNA reads as TGTGCCTTAGAGACAGGGGCGGTGGCCGGGGAGCTGTTTTTT. Amino acid sequence: CALETGAVAGELFF.

V and J are TRBV19 and TRBJ1-1; the D is unclear. CDR1 and CDR2 from the germline V gene are LNHDA and SQIVND (reference sequence). The V end was cut by 7 bases, the J end by 4 bases, with 19 bases between. CDR3 length: 15 residues. CDR3 nucleotides: TGTGCCAGTACACCCGGAGGGTCTCGGGGCACTGAAGCTTTCTTT. Encoded protein: CASTPGGSRGTEAFF.

The chain recombines TRBV10-3 with TRBJ2-7, with TRBD2 as a possible D gene (5 bases). V was shortened by 0 bases and J by 0 bases, with 9 bases between the two germline ends. Germline V gene data show CDR1 as ENHRY and CDR2 as SYGVKD. This CDR3 contains 15 residues. The CDR3 nucleotides read TGTGCCATCAGTGAGTCACAAGGGAGCTCCTACGAGCAGTACTTC. Encoded protein: CAISESQGSSYEQYF.

This chain uses TRBV11-2 with TRBJ1-3; D is unclear. CDR1 and CDR2 (germline): SGHAT, FQNNGV. Trimming shortened V by 2 bases and J by 1 base, and 9 bases separated the two germline ends. The CDR3 totals 15 residues. CDR3 sequence reads: CASSLIWGSGNTIYF. Here the CDR3 DNA reads TGTGCCAGCAGCTTAATATGGGGTTCTGGAAACACCATATATTTT.

This chain connects TRBV19 to TRBJ2-7; 8 nucleotides align to TRBD1. V shed 4 bases, J shed 3 bases, and the junction held 11 bases outside the gene matches. The CDR3 has 16 amino acids. Germline V gene lookup returns CDR1 LNHDA and CDR2 SQIVND (reference sequence). CDR3 amino acids: CASSSLSAQGGYEQYF. CDR3 DNA: TGTGCCAGTAGTAGCCTCTCCGCACAGGGGGGCTACGAGCAGTACTTC.

DNA for the CDR3: TGTGCCAGCACCACACCCTCTAGCGGTTCCTACAATGAGCAGTTCTTC. It is translated as CASTTPSSGSYNEQFF. The chain joins TRBV9 to TRBJ2-1; 7 bases agree with TRBD2. The V and J ends lost 6 bases and 1 base, in that order; junction bases with no gene match: 10. The CDR3 is made up of 16 amino acids. The germline gives CDR1 SGDLS, CDR2 YYNGEE.

The chain joins TRBV5-4 to TRBJ1-1; D gene ambiguous. The V gene's germline CDR1 is SGHNT and CDR2 YYREEE (reference sequence). With 4 bases removed from V and 1 base from J, the gap between germline ends came to 8 bases. The CDR3 covers 13 residues. CDR3 amino acids: CASSRRENTEAFF. DNA for the CDR3: TGTGCCAGCAGCCGACGGGAGAACACTGAAGCTTTCTTT.